These 20 T cell receptor beta chains were sequenced from one sample in a study of T-cell memory formation after mild COVID-19. TCRdb re-called the 5' RACE reads through MiXCR, storing one row per CDR3 protein. Here the sample spans some 300,000 distinct CDR3 sequences, less than 25% being singletons. The sample taken for sequencing was PBMCs or a T cell subset sorted from them (not recorded which). The receptors were sampled from a man younger than 30 who had mild COVID-19 (a few samples of this study predate the infection). Cell type and time point are not known.

This clonotype was counted a few times. The rearrangement joins TRBV12-3 or TRBV12-4 to TRBJ2-3; unclear D gene. The CDR3 runs to 15 residues. Trimming took 2 bases from V and 5 from J, leaving 14 bases between them. The CDR3 DNA reads TGTGCCAGCAGTTTAAGTAGCATATGGGGAGATACGCAGTATTTT. Protein sequence: CASSLSSIWGDTQYF.

A few counts support this clonotype. The chain combines TRBV4-3 with TRBJ1-2; D is undetermined. V was shortened by 4 bases and J by 4 bases, with 19 bases between the two germline ends. The germline CDR1 and CDR2 sequences are LGHNA and YSLEER. The CDR3 runs 16 residues. The CDR3 is CASSPSGGVIVYGYTF. The CDR3, as DNA: TGCGCCAGCAGCCCCTCGGGTGGAGTCATAGTCTATGGCTACACCTTC.

The J gene is TRBJ2-5, the V gene TRBV20-1; D remains unclear. Trimming pared 4 bases from V and 2 bases from J, leaving 5 bases between. This CDR3 has 11 residues. Per the germline V gene, CDR1 is DFQATT and CDR2 is SNEGSKA (reference sequence). The CDR3 loop is CSAKWQETQYF. CDR3 in DNA: TGCAGTGCTAAGTGGCAAGAGACCCAGTACTTC.

V gene TRBV15 combines with J gene TRBJ1-2; D is unclear. CDR1 and CDR2 from the germline V gene are LNHNV and YYDKDF (reference sequence). CDR3 length: 15 residues. Trimming stripped 5 bases from V and 6 bases from J, with 19 bases between. This chain's CDR3 is CATSQDPGKWDGYTF. The CDR3 DNA is TGTGCCACCAGCCAGGATCCCGGGAAGTGGGATGGCTACACCTTC.

V is TRBV3-1 and J is TRBJ2-1, with no clear D. The V end lost 7 bases, the J end lost 10 bases, and 8 bases lay between the germline ends. Germline CDR1 is LGHDT and CDR2 is YNNKEL (reference sequence). The CDR3 contains 10 residues. CDR3 nucleotide sequence: TGTGCCAGCACCGTCGGGGAGCAGTTCTTC. Translation: CASTVGEQFF.

Only a few counts were recorded for this clonotype. The rearrangement links TRBV20-1 to TRBJ2-1; TRBD2 agrees at 8 bases. This CDR3 has 13 residues. Trimming at V came to 3 bases and at J to 8 bases, leaving 6 bases not matched to a gene. CDR1 is DFQATT and CDR2 is SNEGSKA in the germline V gene (reference sequence). The CDR3 reads CSASRGGVYEQFF. The CDR3 DNA follows: TGCAGTGCTAGTCGGGGGGGCGTCTATGAGCAGTTCTTC.

The table lists this clonotype with a few counts. The CDR3 region is CASTDTGTGLGNEQFF. DNA for the CDR3: TGCGCCAGCACCGATACCGGGACAGGGCTCGGTAATGAGCAGTTCTTC. The rearrangement joins TRBV5-1 to TRBJ2-1, with 9 bases lining up with TRBD1. V lost 6 bases, J lost 7 bases, and 14 bases stayed unmatched. The CDR3 has 16 residues. CDR1 is SGHRS, CDR2 YFSETQ, per germline.

This clonotype was observed at least ten times. The chain joins TRBV6-9 to TRBJ2-3; maybe TRBD1 (5 bases). V lost 8 bases, J lost 0 bases, and 12 bases lay in between. The CDR3 extends over 14 amino acids. CDR1 is MNHGY, CDR2 SVAAGI, per germline. CDR3 in amino acids: CASFGNRSTDTQYF. The CDR3 bases are TGTGCCAGCTTTGGAAACAGGAGCACAGATACGCAGTATTTT.

The chain combines TRBV7-6 with TRBJ2-3, with 8 bases aligning to TRBD2. V gave up 2 bases and J gave up 4 bases; unmatched junction bases: 5. Germline V gene sequence: CDR1 SGHVS, CDR2 FNYEAQ. The CDR3 runs to 15 residues. The CDR3 DNA reads as TGTGCCAGCAGCTTATCTAGCGGGCGTTCAGATACGCAGTATTTT. It encodes CASSLSSGRSDTQYF.

This chain links TRBV25-1 with TRBJ1-2; 7 nucleotides match TRBD1. The V and J ends lost 3 bases and 8 bases, in that order; junction bases with no gene match: 6. Germline CDR1 reads MGHDK; CDR2 reads SYGVNS. CDR3 length: 13 residues. The CDR3 sequence: CASSELGDSGYTF. The CDR3 DNA reads as TGTGCCAGCAGTGAGCTAGGGGACAGCGGCTACACCTTC.

In its sample, this clonotype was seen a few times. The chain is built from TRBV11-2 and TRBJ2-3; the D gene is possibly TRBD1 (5 bases). Deletions cut 1 base from V and 0 bases from J, with 11 bases between. The CDR3 consists of 16 residues. Germline CDR1 and CDR2: SGHAT and FQNNGV. This CDR3 reads CASSLGGWGSTDTQYF. CDR3 coding DNA: TGTGCCAGCAGCTTAGGGGGCTGGGGTAGCACAGATACGCAGTATTTT.

The chain employs TRBV6-5 and TRBJ1-2, with a weak D call TRBD1 (5 bases). CDR3 length: 16 amino acids. Germline-derived CDR1 and CDR2 are MNHEY and SVGAGI. The V end lost 2 bases, the J end lost 4 bases, and 17 bases lay between the germline ends. CDR3 in amino acids: CASSYAEDAGPYGYTF. The CDR3 coding sequence is TGTGCCAGCAGTTACGCGGAAGACGCAGGGCCCTATGGCTACACCTTC.

This clonotype turned up a few times. The chain joins TRBV5-1 to TRBJ1-1, with D possibly TRBD1 on 6 matching bases. This CDR3 contains 14 residues. Trimming took 0 bases from V and 6 from J, leaving 12 bases between them. The germline CDR1 and CDR2 sequences are SGHRS and YFSETQ. DNA of the CDR3: TGCGCCAGCAGCTTGGTCAGGGGAGGCTCTGAAGCTTTCTTT. This codes for CASSLVRGGSEAFF.

The gene calls are TRBV7-9 and TRBJ1-1; 9 nucleotides match TRBD1. Germline loops: CDR1 SEHNR, CDR2 FQNEAQ (reference sequence). V lost 2 bases, J lost 4 bases, and 5 bases stayed unmatched. CDR3 length: 15 residues. The CDR3 reads CASSLQTGGSTEAFF. DNA for the CDR3: TGTGCCAGCAGCTTACAGACAGGGGGAAGCACTGAAGCTTTCTTT. The complete variable domain, with remaining parts taken from reference TRBV7-9 and TRBJ1-1, reads DTGVSQNPRHKITKRGQNVTFRCDPISEHNRLYWYRQTLGQGPEFLTYFQNEAQLEKSRLLSDRFSAERPKGSFSTLEIQRTEQGDSAMYLCASSLQTGGSTEAFFGQGTRLTVV.

This clonotype was seen a handful of times. The rearrangement joins TRBV5-5 to TRBJ1-1; no reliable D call. The CDR3 sequence is 15 residues long. Trimming took off 0 bases at V and 4 bases at J, with 13 bases between the two ends. Germline lookup yields CDR1 SGHKS and CDR2 YYEKEE (reference sequence). CDR3 loop: CASSLGASGSTEAFF. The CDR3 DNA is TGTGCCAGCAGCTTGGGGGCGTCGGGGAGCACTGAAGCTTTCTTT.

This clonotype was picked up many times. This chain connects TRBV24-1 to TRBJ1-3; D unclear. This CDR3 contains 16 residues. Germline V gives CDR1 KGHDR, CDR2 SFDVKD. Deletions cut 0 bases from V and 2 bases from J, with 10 bases between. In DNA form, the CDR3 reads TGTGCCACCAGTGATTTGGCAGAACCTCCTGGAAACACCATATATTTT. Protein sequence: CATSDLAEPPGNTIYF.

This clonotype was seen more than once but under ten times. V usage is TRBV18 and J usage is TRBJ2-1; 7 bases map to TRBD1. CDR1 is KGHSH, CDR2 LQKENI, per germline. The J segment lost 14 bases and the V segment lost 2 bases, leaving 12 bases of the junction unmatched. CDR3 size: 14 residues. In nucleotides, the CDR3 is TGTGCCAGCTCACCAAGATTGATTGGACAGGTGAAGTTCTTC. Amino acid sequence: CASSPRLIGQVKFF.

This clonotype was seen many times. This chain links TRBV4-3 with TRBJ2-4; maybe TRBD1 (5 bases). Trimming shortened V by 0 bases and J by 2 bases, and 14 bases separated the two germline ends. This CDR3 has 17 residues. CDR1 LGHNA and CDR2 YSLEER come from the germline V gene. The CDR3 nucleotides read TGCGCCAGCAGCCAAGACCCCGGACACCCTTCCAAAAACATTCAGTACTTC. It is translated as CASSQDPGHPSKNIQYF.

This clonotype was seen more than once but under ten times. J is TRBJ2-5 and V is TRBV12-3 or TRBV12-4; D unclear. The V and J ends lost 6 bases and 2 bases respectively, with 13 bases between them. This CDR3 region has 14 residues. The DNA of the CDR3 is TGTGCCAGCAGCCGGTCAAGATCGCAAGAGACCCAGTACTTC. Translation: CASSRSRSQETQYF.

This clonotype was seen a few times. This chain's CDR3 is CASSADRGDQPQHF. CDR3 DNA: TGTGCCAGCAGCGCGGACAGGGGGGATCAGCCCCAGCATTTT. This chain links TRBV27 with TRBJ1-5, with 10 bases aligning to TRBD1. J gave up 5 bases and V 6 bases, and 4 bases lay outside the gene matches. Germline V gene sequence: CDR1 MNHEY, CDR2 SMNVEV (reference sequence). The CDR3 runs to 14 residues.